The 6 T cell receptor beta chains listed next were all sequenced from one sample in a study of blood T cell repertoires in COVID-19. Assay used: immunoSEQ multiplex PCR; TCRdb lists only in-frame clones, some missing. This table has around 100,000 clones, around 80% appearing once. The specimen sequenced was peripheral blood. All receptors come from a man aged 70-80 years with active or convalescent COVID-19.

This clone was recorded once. The CDR3 region is CASSLVDRQETQYF. CDR3 bases: TGTGCCAGCAGCTTAGTCGACAGACAAGAGACCCAGTACTTC. The chain joins TRBV7-8 to TRBJ2-5; D is possibly TRBD1 (5 bases). V was trimmed by 1 base and J by 2 bases, leaving 8 bases between them. Per the germline V gene, CDR1 is SGHVS and CDR2 is FQNEAQ. The CDR3 totals 14 residues.

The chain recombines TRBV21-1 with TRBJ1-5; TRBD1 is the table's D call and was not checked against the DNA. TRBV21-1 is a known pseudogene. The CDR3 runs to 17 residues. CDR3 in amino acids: CASSKVWSRGGNQPQHF. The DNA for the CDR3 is TGTGCCAGCAGCAAAGTTTGGTCCAGGGGTGGCAATCAGCCCCAGCATTTT.

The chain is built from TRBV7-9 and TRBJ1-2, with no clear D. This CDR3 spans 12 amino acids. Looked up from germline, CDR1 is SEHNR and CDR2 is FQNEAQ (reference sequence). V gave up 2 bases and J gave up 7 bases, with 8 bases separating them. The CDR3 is CASSLQESGYTF. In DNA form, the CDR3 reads TGTGCCAGCAGCTTACAGGAAAGTGGCTACACCTTC.

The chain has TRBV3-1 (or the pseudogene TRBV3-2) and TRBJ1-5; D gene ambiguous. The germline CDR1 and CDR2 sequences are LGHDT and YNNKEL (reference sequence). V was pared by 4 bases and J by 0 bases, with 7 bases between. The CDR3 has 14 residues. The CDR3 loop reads CASSLSGSNQPQHF. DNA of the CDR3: TGTGCCAGCAGCCTATCAGGTAGCAATCAGCCCCAGCATTTT.

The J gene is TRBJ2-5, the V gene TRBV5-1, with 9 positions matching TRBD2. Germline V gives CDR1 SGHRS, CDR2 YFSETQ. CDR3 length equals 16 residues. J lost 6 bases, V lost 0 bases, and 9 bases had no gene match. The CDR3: CASSLDGAGGPKTQYF. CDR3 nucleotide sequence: TGCGCCAGCAGCTTGGACGGGGCGGGAGGGCCGAAGACCCAGTACTTC.

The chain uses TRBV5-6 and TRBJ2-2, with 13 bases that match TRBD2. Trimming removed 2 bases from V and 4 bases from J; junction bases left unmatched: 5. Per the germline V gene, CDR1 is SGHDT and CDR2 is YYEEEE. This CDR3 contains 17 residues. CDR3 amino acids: CASSFRTSGRGTGELFF. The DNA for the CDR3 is TGTGCCAGCAGCTTCCGGACTAGCGGGAGAGGCACCGGGGAGCTGTTTTTT.